The T cell receptor (beta chain) under discussion was sequenced for a study of quantifying T cell responses using KT2 cells. Study information: RNA was reverse transcribed with TCR alpha and beta constant-region primers.

The cDNA 3' end received a ligated oligonucleotide with a UMI. First-round PCR used 3 to 4 cycles and beta primers RC1.1 and RC1.2 covering TRBC1 and TRBC2. Each CDR3 protein is one row after TCRdb ran MiXCR on the UMI-ligation and nested PCR reads. The table has 40,000 to 60,000 distinct CDR3 sequences, approximately 10% seen once. This clonotype was counted between two and nine times. CDR1 and CDR2 (germline): SGHRS, YFSETQ. The CDR3 consists of 16 residues. V shed 2 bases, J shed 4 bases, and the junction held 7 bases outside the gene matches. The gene calls are TRBV5-1 and TRBJ2-1, with 9 bases matching TRBD2. Sequenced: PBMCs spiked with cells of the T cell clone KT2. The clonotype was recovered from a human donor. Here the CDR3 DNA reads TGCGCCAGCAGCTTCCATGTAGCGGGAGAGTACAATGAGCAGTTCTTC. Protein: CASSFHVAGEYNEQFF.